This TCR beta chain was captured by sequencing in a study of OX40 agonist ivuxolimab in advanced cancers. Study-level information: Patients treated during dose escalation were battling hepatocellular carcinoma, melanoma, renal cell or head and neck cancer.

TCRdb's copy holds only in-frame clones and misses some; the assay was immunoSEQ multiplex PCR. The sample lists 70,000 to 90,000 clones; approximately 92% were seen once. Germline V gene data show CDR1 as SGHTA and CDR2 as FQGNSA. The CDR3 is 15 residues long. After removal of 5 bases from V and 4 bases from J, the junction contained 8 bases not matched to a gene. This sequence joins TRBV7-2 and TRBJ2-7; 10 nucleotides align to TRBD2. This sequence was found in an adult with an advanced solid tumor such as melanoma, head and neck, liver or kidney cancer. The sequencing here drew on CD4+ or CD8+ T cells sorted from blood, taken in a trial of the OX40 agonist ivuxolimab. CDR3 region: CASSPWVAGGYEQYF. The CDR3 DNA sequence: TGTGCCAGCAGCCCTTGGGTAGCGGGAGGTTACGAGCAGTACTTC.